What follows are 15 T cell receptor beta chains derived from one specimen sequenced in a study of T-cell reconstitution after alpha-beta-depleted transplantation in children. Unique molecular identifiers were built into the TCRbeta library. TCRdb passed the PCR reads through MiXCR, listing each CDR3 protein once. The sample shows about 980,000 distinct CDR3 sequences, roughly 29% of them seen only once. The sample here was PBMCs, mostly from graft donor cells, taken 360 days after TCRalphabeta/CD19-depleted stem cell transplant. These receptors were obtained from a boy less than two years old who had a stem cell transplant for SCID, so the T cells may come from the graft donor.

Only a few counts were recorded for this clonotype. In DNA, the CDR3 is TGCGCCAGCAGCTCACGACAGGGGGCAAGGGAGCTGTTTTTT. It encodes CASSSRQGARELFF. The chain links TRBV4-1 to TRBJ2-2; the match to TRBD1 covers 10 bases. CDR3 size: 14 residues. With V trimmed by 5 bases and J by 9 bases, 6 bases remained unmatched. Germline CDR1 is MGHRA and CDR2 is YSYEKL.

The chain couples TRBV2 to TRBJ2-1; 9 bases match TRBD2. Germline CDR1 reads SNHLY; CDR2 reads FYNNEI. Trimming at V came to 2 bases and at J to 4 bases, leaving 6 bases not matched to a gene. This CDR3 is 16 amino acids long. In DNA form, the CDR3 reads TGTGCCAGCAGTGAAATAGCGGGGGCACAATACAATGAGCAGTTCTTC. Amino acids: CASSEIAGAQYNEQFF. Based on the CDR3 plus reference TRBV2 and TRBJ2-1, the full variable domain is EPEVTQTPSHQVTQMGQEVILRCVPISNHLYFYWYRQILGQKVEFLVSFYNNEISEKSEIFDDQFSVERPDGSNFTLKIRSTKLEDSAMYFCASSEIAGAQYNEQFFGPGTRLTVL.

This clonotype was seen a handful of times. V gene TRBV20-1 combines with J gene TRBJ1-1, with 8 bases that match TRBD1. This CDR3 comprises 14 residues. V lost 5 bases and J lost 2; bases outside the gene matches: 7. Germline CDR1 is DFQATT and CDR2 is SNEGSKA (reference sequence). For the CDR3, the DNA is TGCAGTGCTGCTTCGGGACAGGAAAACACTGAAGCTTTCTTT. It codes for CSAASGQENTEAFF.

The rearrangement uses TRBV4-1 and TRBJ2-3; maybe TRBD1 (5 bases). The germline CDR1 and CDR2 sequences are MGHRA and YSYEKL. Trimming cost V 4 bases and J 6 bases, with 17 bases left between them. This CDR3 is 15 amino acids long. CDR3 nucleotides: TGCGCCAGCAGCCCCGTCCAGGGCAGGCCGGATACGCAGTATTTT. Amino acid sequence: CASSPVQGRPDTQYF.

V gene TRBV12-3 or TRBV12-4 combines with J gene TRBJ2-5; tentative D call: TRBD1 (6 bases). The CDR3 sequence is 15 residues long. With 6 bases removed from V and 0 bases from J, the gap between germline ends came to 14 bases. CDR3 DNA sequence: TGTGCCAGCAGCTCTCCCCGGACAGACCAAGAGACCCAGTACTTC. Protein sequence: CASSSPRTDQETQYF.

This clonotype turned up a few times. CDR3 region: CASSSGTDLPGEKLFF. The CDR3 bases are TGCGCCAGCAGCTCCGGGACAGACCTCCCAGGTGAAAAACTGTTTTTT. V usage is TRBV5-1 and J usage is TRBJ1-4; 7 nucleotides line up with TRBD1. CDR1 is SGHRS, CDR2 YFSETQ, per germline. The CDR3 has 16 amino acids. Trimming removed 3 bases from V and 7 bases from J; junction bases left unmatched: 12.

This clonotype appeared a single time. The chain has TRBV7-7 and TRBJ2-1; 7 nucleotides align to TRBD1. This CDR3 is 18 amino acids long. Per the germline V gene, CDR1 is SSHAT and CDR2 is FNYEAQ (reference sequence). J lost 4 bases, V lost 1 base, and 13 bases had no gene match. The CDR3 spells CASSLGSGGVRGYNEQFF. The CDR3 DNA is TGTGCCAGCAGCTTAGGGTCAGGGGGAGTTAGGGGATACAATGAGCAGTTCTTC.

This clonotype was counted between two and nine times. J is TRBJ2-3 and V is TRBV15, with D hard to call. CDR1 LNHNV and CDR2 YYDKDF come from the germline V gene (reference sequence). The CDR3 totals 16 residues. Trimming took off 0 bases at V and 5 bases at J, with 15 bases between the two ends. The CDR3 sequence: CATSREMWPAQDTQYF. DNA of the CDR3: TGTGCCACCAGCAGAGAAATGTGGCCCGCCCAAGATACGCAGTATTTT.

This chain uses TRBV12-3 or TRBV12-4 with TRBJ1-2, with 11 bases lining up with TRBD1. V dropped 6 bases and J dropped 7; count of bases not matched to a gene: 1. The CDR3 totals 12 residues. Here the CDR3 DNA reads TGTGCCAGCAGGGGACAGGGGGGTGGCTACACCTTC. Translating gives CASRGQGGGYTF.

This clonotype appeared a few times. This chain connects TRBV28 to TRBJ1-1; D not certain. Germline CDR1 MDHEN, CDR2 SYDVKM. The length of the CDR3 is 18 residues. V lost 5 bases, J lost 4 bases, and 26 bases lay in between. The CDR3 region is CASSPNVRGTAVGTEAFF. CDR3 DNA sequence: TGTGCCAGCAGTCCTAATGTCCGGGGAACCGCTGTTGGCACTGAAGCTTTCTTT.

This clonotype showed up just a few times. V usage is TRBV6-5 and J usage is TRBJ2-6; a possible D gene is TRBD1 (6 bases). The CDR3 runs 17 residues. From germline, CDR1 is MNHEY and CDR2 SVGAGI. Deletions cut 0 bases from V and 4 bases from J, with 13 bases between. CDR3 loop: CASSYSRTASGANVLTF. The CDR3 DNA reads TGTGCCAGCAGTTACTCTCGGACAGCCTCCGGGGCCAACGTCCTGACTTTC.

The V and J genes are TRBV25-1 and TRBJ2-5; D tentatively reads TRBD1 or TRBD2 (6 bases each). The germline V and J ends were trimmed by 6 bases and 4 bases, with 15 bases remaining between them. Per the germline V gene, CDR1 is MGHDK and CDR2 is SYGVNS. The CDR3 loop spans 14 amino acids. The CDR3 here is CASREGGRGETQYF. Here the CDR3 DNA reads TGTGCCAGCAGGGAGGGGGGCCGAGGAGAGACCCAGTACTTC.

The V call is TRBV20-1, the J call TRBJ2-2; 8 positions agree with TRBD1. Germline V gene lookup returns CDR1 DFQATT and CDR2 SNEGSKA (reference sequence). This CDR3 contains 15 residues. V trimming: 6 bases; J trimming: 4 bases; junction bases outside the gene matches: 10. CDR3 DNA sequence: TGCAGTGCGAGTGGGCAGGGGGCGATCACCGGGGAGCTGTTTTTT. As protein: CSASGQGAITGELFF.

The genes are TRBV27 and TRBJ2-1, with D perhaps being TRBD1 or TRBD2 (6 bases each). CDR1 is MNHEY and CDR2 is SMNVEV in the germline V gene (reference sequence). Trimming stripped 3 bases from V and 4 bases from J, with 16 bases between. CDR3 size: 16 residues. The chain's CDR3 is CASSFQSGAPYNEQFF. The CDR3 DNA follows: TGTGCCAGCAGTTTTCAGTCGGGGGCGCCTTACAATGAGCAGTTCTTC.

This clonotype was recorded a few times. The chain couples TRBV12-3 or TRBV12-4 to TRBJ1-1; 8 nucleotides match TRBD1. CDR3 length: 15 amino acids. V dropped 6 bases and J dropped 4; count of bases not matched to a gene: 10. The CDR3 reads CASRPQGALRTEAFF. Here the CDR3 DNA reads TGTGCCAGCAGACCTCAGGGGGCCTTGCGCACTGAAGCTTTCTTT.